The 25 T cell receptor beta chains reported below all come from one sample, sequenced in a study of cytotoxic CD8 clonotypes in ibrutinib-treated CLL. Only in-frame clones appear in the TCRdb table, and some are missing; sequencing was by immunoSEQ multiplex PCR. The table shows around 330,000 clones, with over 55% occurring only once. Sample: PBMCs, taken after 36 months of ibrutinib treatment. The source is a human donor with chronic lymphocytic leukemia.

This clone was seen more than once but under ten times. The chain recombines TRBV10-3 with TRBJ2-7; tentative D call: TRBD2 (5 bases). The CDR3 is 14 residues long. V shed 4 bases and J shed 1 base, with 11 bases lying between them. Germline V CDR1 and CDR2: ENHRY, SYGVKD. CDR3 protein: CAISGLRRSYEQYF. DNA of the CDR3: TGTGCCATCAGTGGCCTAAGGAGGTCCTACGAGCAGTACTTC.

This chain connects TRBV9 to TRBJ2-7; 8 nucleotides match TRBD1. The CDR3 length is 14 residues. The germline gives CDR1 SGDLS, CDR2 YYNGEE. V lost 2 bases and J lost 3; bases outside the gene matches: 4. As DNA, the CDR3 is TGTGCCAGCAGCGTTGGGACAGGTTACTACGAGCAGTACTTC. Its translation: CASSVGTGYYEQYF.

This clone was counted only a few times. This chain links TRBV5-1 with TRBJ2-5, with 9 positions matching TRBD2. CDR1 and CDR2 (germline): SGHRS, YFSETQ. V was clipped by 0 bases and J by 4 bases; unmatched bases: 4. This CDR3 spans 15 amino acids. The CDR3 here is CASSLGAGGPETQYF. The CDR3 bases are TGCGCCAGCAGCTTGGGGGCGGGGGGGCCAGAGACCCAGTACTTC. The whole variable domain, remainder taken from reference TRBV5-1 and TRBJ2-5, is KAGVTQTPRYLIKTRGQQVTLSCSPISGHRSVSWYQQTPGQGLQFLFEYFSETQRNKGNFPGRFSGRQFSNSRSEMNVSTLELGDSALYLCASSLGAGGPETQYFGPGTRLLVL.

The chain is built from TRBV10-3 and TRBJ2-1; 13 bases line up with TRBD2. Germline V CDR1 and CDR2: ENHRY, SYGVKD. Unmatched junction bases numbered 5, after V lost 5 bases and J lost 7 bases. The CDR3 extends over 15 amino acids. The CDR3 protein is CAISLLAGGLNEQFF. The DNA for the CDR3 is TGTGCCATCAGTTTACTAGCGGGAGGGCTGAATGAGCAGTTCTTC.

The chain recombines TRBV2 with TRBJ2-5; 9 bases match TRBD1. This CDR3 contains 14 residues. Germline assignment: CDR1 SNHLY and CDR2 FYNNEI. The J segment lost 5 bases and the V segment lost 4 bases, leaving 5 bases of the junction unmatched. The DNA of the CDR3 is TGTGCCAGCAGTGCGTGGGACAGGGAGGAGACCCAGTACTTC. Encoded protein: CASSAWDREETQYF.

The CDR3 here is CASTRTDLVYNEQFF. CDR3 bases: TGTGCCAGTACCCGGACAGACCTAGTTTACAATGAGCAGTTCTTC. This chain joins TRBV19 and TRBJ2-1; possible D gene TRBD1, 6 bases. This CDR3 has 15 amino acids. The V gene's germline CDR1 is LNHDA and CDR2 SQIVND (reference sequence). The V gene lost 7 bases and the J gene lost 4 bases, with 17 bases spanning the gap.

The chain has TRBV9 and TRBJ2-5; 7 nucleotides line up with TRBD2. V lost 9 bases, J lost 4 bases, and 18 bases stayed unmatched. Looked up from germline, CDR1 is SGDLS and CDR2 is YYNGEE. This CDR3 is built from 16 residues. The CDR3 nucleotides are TGTGCCACCAAATGGAGCGGGATTTTAGCGTCAGAGACCCAGTACTTC. The encoded protein is CATKWSGILASETQYF.

The rearrangement joins TRBV11-2 to TRBJ2-7; the D gene is possibly TRBD2 (6 bases). The V end lost 4 bases, the J end lost 0 bases, and 13 bases lay between the germline ends. The CDR3 covers 15 residues. Germline assignment: CDR1 SGHAT and CDR2 FQNNGV. The DNA for the CDR3 is TGTGCCAGCAGCTCGGAGGGGACTTTCTCCTACGAGCAGTACTTC. Translating it yields CASSSEGTFSYEQYF.

This clone has only one observation. This chain links TRBV27 with TRBJ1-2; 8 positions match TRBD1. The V gene end was trimmed by 8 bases and the J gene end by 8 bases; junction bases not matched to a gene: 22. Germline CDR1 is MNHEY and CDR2 is SMNVEV (reference sequence). The CDR3 has 17 residues. The CDR3, as DNA: TGTGCCAGCGTGGCCCCTGGACAGGGCGACCGATCTATAGGCTACACCTTC. Encoded protein: CASVAPGQGDRSIGYTF.

This chain uses TRBV9 with TRBJ2-5, with no clear D. The length of the CDR3 is 15 residues. Germline lookup yields CDR1 SGDLS and CDR2 YYNGEE. Deletions cut 0 bases from V and 5 bases from J, with 14 bases between. CDR3 loop: CASSVGTAVLETQYF. The CDR3 nucleotides read TGTGCCAGCAGCGTAGGGACGGCTGTCTTGGAGACCCAGTACTTC.

The chain carries TRBV9 and TRBJ2-7; D perhaps matches TRBD2 (5 bases). V lost 3 bases to trimming and J lost 1 base, with 11 bases between them. Germline-derived CDR1 and CDR2 are SGDLS and YYNGEE. The CDR3 totals 14 residues. CDR3 bases: TGTGCCAGCAGCGGACCAGGAGGTTCCTACGAGCAGTACTTC. This sequence encodes CASSGPGGSYEQYF.

The chain employs TRBV9 and TRBJ1-1, with TRBD1 as a possible D gene (6 bases). Trimming took off 2 bases at V and 1 base at J, with 9 bases between the two ends. This CDR3 region has 14 residues. The germline V gene encodes CDR1 SGDLS and CDR2 YYNGEE. Written as DNA, the CDR3 is TGTGCCAGCAGCGTCCTCAGGGGGAACACTGAAGCTTTCTTT. It codes for CASSVLRGNTEAFF.

The chain joins TRBV5-4 to TRBJ2-7, with a possible D match to TRBD2 (6 bases). The CDR3 is 16 residues long. In germline, CDR1 is SGHNT, CDR2 YYREEE (reference sequence). Between the trimmed V and J ends, which lost 3 bases and 0 bases, there was a span of 16 bases. The DNA for the CDR3 is TGTGCCAGCAGCTCGGAGCCCGGGAGAAGCTCCTACGAGCAGTACTTC. Residues: CASSSEPGRSSYEQYF.

The chain recombines TRBV6-5 with TRBJ1-2, with TRBD1 as a possible D gene (5 bases). The V end lost 5 bases, the J end lost 4 bases, and 14 bases lay between the germline ends. The CDR3 runs to 14 residues. Germline V gives CDR1 MNHEY, CDR2 SVGAGI. CDR3 sequence reads: CASSPSGVGYGYTF. DNA for the CDR3: TGTGCCAGCAGTCCTTCGGGGGTTGGCTATGGCTACACCTTC.

This clone appeared once. The chain has TRBV7-6 and TRBJ2-1, with 8 bases that match TRBD1. Trimming removed 5 bases from V and 7 bases from J; junction bases left unmatched: 13. This CDR3 has 16 residues. Germline loops: CDR1 SGHVS, CDR2 FNYEAQ. CDR3 coding DNA: TGTGCCAGCAGCCAAGGACAGGGATTCCCTTGGAATGAGCAGTTCTTC. It encodes CASSQGQGFPWNEQFF. Full variable domain (rest looked up from reference TRBV7-6 and TRBJ2-1): GAGVSQSPRYKVTKRGQDVALRCDPISGHVSLYWYRQALGQGPEFLTYFNYEAQQDKSGLPNDRFSAERPEGSISTLTIQRTEQRDSAMYRCASSQGQGFPWNEQFFGPGTRLTVL.

This chain links TRBV28 with TRBJ2-3, with 16 bases aligning to TRBD2. From germline, CDR1 is MDHEN and CDR2 SYDVKM. The CDR3 runs 18 residues. J lost 2 bases, V lost 10 bases, and 12 bases had no gene match. The CDR3 DNA sequence: TGTGCCACGGTGGGACTAGCGGGAGGGCCCAGATCCACAGATACGCAGTATTTT. Amino acid sequence: CATVGLAGGPRSTDTQYF.

The V gene is TRBV6-4, the J gene TRBJ1-2; D is uncertain. The CDR3 consists of 13 residues. V was cut by 7 bases and J by 2 bases, with 11 bases left in between. CDR1 is MRHNA and CDR2 is SNTAGT in the germline V gene. In nucleotides, the CDR3 is TGTGCCAGCACCATCGGACCAAACTATGGCTACACCTTC. It is translated as CASTIGPNYGYTF.

CDR3 protein: CASSSAGLAGETQYF. The CDR3 DNA follows: TGTGCCAGCAGTTCCGCGGGACTAGCAGGGGAGACCCAGTACTTC. The chain joins TRBV27 to TRBJ2-5; 9 bases align to TRBD2. This CDR3 has 15 residues. After removal of 4 bases from V and 5 bases from J, the junction contained 8 bases not matched to a gene. Germline assignment: CDR1 MNHEY and CDR2 SMNVEV (reference sequence).

CDR3 nucleotide sequence: TGTGCCAGCAGCGTAGCGGCCTCGGCCCACTATGGCTACACCTTC. Protein product: CASSVAASAHYGYTF. The chain joins TRBV9 to TRBJ1-2, with no clear D. CDR3 size: 15 residues. V lost 0 bases and J lost 3, with 12 bases in between. The germline gives CDR1 SGDLS, CDR2 YYNGEE.

The chain employs TRBV28 and TRBJ2-5; possibly TRBD2 for D (5 bases). Germline V gene data show CDR1 as MDHEN and CDR2 as SYDVKM. V dropped 4 bases and J dropped 0 bases, with 12 bases sitting between them. The CDR3 runs to 15 residues. CDR3 coding DNA: TGTGCCAGCAGTTATCTAGCCAAAAACCAAGAGACCCAGTACTTC. Translating gives CASSYLAKNQETQYF.

The chain has TRBV28 and TRBJ1-1; D is uncertain. Trimming took 5 bases from V and 1 from J, leaving 17 bases between them. Per germline, CDR1 MDHEN and CDR2 SYDVKM. The CDR3 covers 16 residues. DNA of the CDR3: TGTGCCAGCAGTCAAGACATATGGGGAGGGAACACTGAAGCTTTCTTT. As protein: CASSQDIWGGNTEAFF. Variable domain in full (rest from reference TRBV28 and TRBJ1-1): DVKVTQSSRYLVKRTGEKVFLECVQDMDHENMFWYRQDPGLGLRLIYFSYDVKMKEKGDIPEGYSVSREKKERFSLILESASTNQTSMYLCASSQDIWGGNTEAFFGQGTRLTVV.

The J gene is TRBJ2-1, the V gene TRBV11-2; TRBD2 matches at 7 bases. V gave up 5 bases and J gave up 8 bases; unmatched junction bases: 12. CDR1 and CDR2 from the germline V gene are SGHAT and FQNNGV. The CDR3 extends over 15 amino acids. CDR3 protein: CASSQLGRVSDEQFF. In DNA, the CDR3 is TGTGCCAGCAGCCAGTTAGGGAGGGTTAGCGATGAGCAGTTCTTC.

The chain uses TRBV11-1 and TRBJ2-7, with 9 bases that match TRBD2. Per the germline V gene, CDR1 is SGHAT and CDR2 is FQDESV (reference sequence). Trimming took 5 bases from V and 3 from J; bases not matched to a gene: 8. The CDR3 loop spans 15 amino acids. The CDR3 region has the DNA TGTGCCAGCAGCCCTGCGGGGGGGATATTCTACGAGCAGTACTTC. It is translated as CASSPAGGIFYEQYF.

The chain has TRBV14 and TRBJ2-1, with D unclear. Between the trimmed V and J ends, which lost 1 base and 5 bases, there was a span of 15 bases. The CDR3 has 16 amino acids. Looked up from germline, CDR1 is SGHDN and CDR2 is FVKESK. The CDR3 is CASSQVQLTLNNEQFF. DNA of the CDR3: TGTGCCAGCAGCCAAGTTCAACTAACCCTCAACAATGAGCAGTTCTTC.

The chain is built from TRBV7-2 and TRBJ2-5; D is tentatively TRBD1 or TRBD2 (5 bases each). The length of the CDR3 is 13 residues. The germline V gene has CDR1 SGHTA and CDR2 FQGNSA. The V end lost 4 bases, the J end lost 5 bases, and 11 bases lay between the germline ends. This CDR3 reads CASSWGPWETQYF. The CDR3 region has the DNA TGTGCCAGCAGCTGGGGACCGTGGGAGACCCAGTACTTC. Complete variable domain (other parts from reference TRBV7-2 and TRBJ2-5): GAGVSQSPSNKVTEKGKDVELRCDPISGHTALYWYRQSLGQGLEFLIYFQGNSAPDKSGLPSDRFSAERTGGSVSTLTIQRTQQEDSAVYLCASSWGPWETQYFGPGTRLLVL.